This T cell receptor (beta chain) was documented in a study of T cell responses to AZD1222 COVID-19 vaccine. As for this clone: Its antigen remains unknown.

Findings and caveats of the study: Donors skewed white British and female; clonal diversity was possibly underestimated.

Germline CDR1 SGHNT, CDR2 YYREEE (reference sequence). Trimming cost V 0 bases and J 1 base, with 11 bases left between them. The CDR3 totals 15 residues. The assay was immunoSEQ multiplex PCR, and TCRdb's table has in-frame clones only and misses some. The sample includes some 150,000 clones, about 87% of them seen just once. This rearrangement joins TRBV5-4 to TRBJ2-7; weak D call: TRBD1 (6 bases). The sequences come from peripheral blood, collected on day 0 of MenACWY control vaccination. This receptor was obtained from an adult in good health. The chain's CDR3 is CASSLGQVGSYEQYF. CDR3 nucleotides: TGTGCCAGCAGCTTGGGACAGGTTGGTTCCTACGAGCAGTACTTC.